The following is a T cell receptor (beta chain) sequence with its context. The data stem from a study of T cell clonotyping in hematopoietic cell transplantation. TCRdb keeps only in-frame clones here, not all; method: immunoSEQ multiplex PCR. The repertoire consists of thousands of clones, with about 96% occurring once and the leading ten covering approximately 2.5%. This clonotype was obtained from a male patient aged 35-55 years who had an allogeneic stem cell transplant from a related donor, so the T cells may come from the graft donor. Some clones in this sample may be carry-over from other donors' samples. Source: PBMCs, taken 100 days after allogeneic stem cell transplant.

The CDR3 region is CASSPATSGGAGDIQYF. The CDR3 DNA is TGTGCCAGCAGCCCAGCTACTAGCGGGGGGGCCGGGGACATTCAGTACTTC. The chain links TRBV11-3 to TRBJ2-4; 13 nucleotides line up with TRBD2. V trimming: 5 bases; J trimming: 8 bases; junction bases outside the gene matches: 12. This CDR3 region has 17 residues. Germline loops: CDR1 SGHNT, CDR2 YENEEA.